This T cell receptor (beta chain) originates from a study of T cell repertoires in cytomegalovirus infection. CDR1 and CDR2 from the germline V gene are MNHEY and SVGEGT. This CDR3 contains 11 residues. The V gene lost 5 bases and the J gene lost 9 bases, with 8 bases spanning the gap. TCRdb redid the calling of the reads with MiXCR, one entry per CDR3 protein. The repertoire holds around 770,000 distinct CDR3 sequences, with 25% to 35% as singletons. About this clonotype itself: Its antigen is still unknown.

This sequence originates from a human donor in good health (CMV status not recorded). Some clones in this sample may be carry-over from other donors' samples. Sequencing was performed on cultured CD8+ T cells from PBMCs, taken from culture after CMV antigen stimulation. The chain is built from TRBV6-2 or TRBV6-3 and TRBJ2-4; weak D call: TRBD2 (6 bases). The CDR3 DNA follows: TGTGCCAGCAGTCTGGGGGGCATTCAGTACTTC. It yields the protein CASSLGGIQYF.